The clone carrying this T cell receptor beta chain came up a few times. Antigen specificity is unknown. TCRdb reanalysed the 5' RACE reads using MiXCR and keeps one entry per CDR3 protein. The repertoire holds about 270,000 distinct CDR3 sequences, with approximately 15% as singletons. These data belong to a study of T-cell memory formation after mild COVID-19. Study-wide points: The second-wave clones peaking on day 37 were not confirmed as SARS-CoV-2-specific. Clones that shrank (day 15 to 85) were balanced CD4/CD8, whereas later expanders leaned CD4+. Shrinking CD4+ clones resided mostly in CM and EM, and CD8+ ones in EMRA.

J lost 7 bases, V lost 4 bases, and 11 bases had no gene match. There are 14 residues in the CDR3. The V gene's germline CDR1 is SGHRS and CDR2 YFSETQ. Source material: PBMCs or a T cell subset sorted from them (not recorded which). The chain carries TRBV5-1 and TRBJ2-7; TRBD1 matches 7 bases. The TCR was taken from a man younger than 35 who had mild COVID-19 (a few samples of this study predate the infection). Cell type and time point are not known. CDR3 sequence reads: CASSHNRGVSEQYF. CDR3 bases: TGCGCCAGCAGCCACAACAGGGGAGTAAGTGAGCAGTACTTC. Full variable domain (missing parts from reference TRBV5-1 and TRBJ2-7): KAGVTQTPRYLIKTRGQQVTLSCSPISGHRSVSWYQQTPGQGLQFLFEYFSETQRNKGNFPGRFSGRQFSNSRSEMNVSTLELGDSALYLCASSHNRGVSEQYFGPGTRLTVT.